This entry lists 10 T cell receptor beta chains sequenced from one sample in a study of T cell clones after liver transplantation. Measured with immunoSEQ multiplex PCR; TCRdb has only the in-frame clones, and not every one. The table has about 74,000 clones, 80% seen once; the top ten hold about 0.6%. Sequenced material: CD4+ T cells from blood, taken before liver transplant. All receptors derive from a human donor who received a liver transplant.

This chain connects TRBV7-2 to TRBJ1-2; 7 nucleotides agree with TRBD1. This CDR3 is built from 16 residues. The V segment lost 5 bases and the J segment 5 bases; nucleotides outside the gene matches: 14. The V gene's germline CDR1 is SGHTA and CDR2 FQGNSA. In DNA, the CDR3 is TGTGCCAGCAGCCGCCGGGTAGGGGGCGGGGAGTATGGCTACACCTTC. Translated: CASSRRVGGGEYGYTF.

The V gene is TRBV6-5, the J gene TRBJ1-1; no clear D. V was pared by 2 bases and J by 4 bases, with 8 bases between. Germline CDR1 is MNHEY and CDR2 is SVGAGI. The CDR3 loop spans 13 amino acids. The CDR3 DNA follows: TGTGCCAGCAGTTACCGGGGTACCACTGAAGCTTTCTTT. Amino acids: CASSYRGTTEAFF.

About this clone: Compared with germline, one end of the junction differs, possibly owing to a read error. The chain couples TRBV7-2 to TRBJ2-4; TRBD1 is a possible D gene (6 bases). CDR1 and CDR2 (germline): SGHTA, FQGNSA. This CDR3 is built from 17 residues. DNA for the CDR3: TGTGCCAGCGGCTTAGGCCCCGGCCAGGGGTACAAAAACATTCAGTACTTC. Its protein is CASGLGPGQGYKNIQYF.

The chain combines TRBV6-1 with TRBJ1-1; D is ambiguous. This CDR3 comprises 12 residues. Trimming cost V 6 bases and J 0 bases, with 5 bases left between them. CDR1 and CDR2 (germline): MNHNS, SASEGT. CDR3 bases: TGTGCCAGCAGCCTTATGAACACTGAAGCTTTCTTT. Protein sequence: CASSLMNTEAFF.

This clone has only one observation. The chain links TRBV2 to TRBJ2-5; D gene unclear. Germline V gene lookup returns CDR1 SNHLY and CDR2 FYNNEI. Deletions cut 3 bases from V and 4 bases from J, with 15 bases between. The CDR3 length is 15 residues. The CDR3: CASSENTPDGETQYF. CDR3 bases: TGTGCCAGCAGTGAGAACACTCCCGATGGAGAGACCCAGTACTTC.

This chain uses TRBV28 with TRBJ2-7; D is possibly TRBD1 (6 bases). V lost 5 bases, J lost 0 bases, and 11 bases lay in between. Germline CDR1 is MDHEN and CDR2 is SYDVKM. The CDR3 sequence is 14 residues long. The CDR3 coding sequence is TGTGCCAGCAGTCCCCGGGACACCTCCTACGAGCAGTACTTC. It encodes CASSPRDTSYEQYF.

This chain joins TRBV6-6 and TRBJ2-1, with a tentative D call TRBD2 (5 bases). Looked up from germline, CDR1 is MNHNY and CDR2 is SVGAGI (reference sequence). Trimming stripped 5 bases from V and 9 bases from J, with 8 bases between. The CDR3 is 11 amino acids. CDR3 sequence reads: CASSAGGEQFF. DNA for the CDR3: TGTGCCAGCAGTGCCGGAGGTGAGCAGTTCTTC.

The chain has TRBV27 and TRBJ1-5; D possibly corresponds to TRBD1 (5 bases). This CDR3 spans 14 amino acids. Trimming pared 5 bases from V and 4 bases from J, leaving 12 bases between. Germline values: CDR1 MNHEY, CDR2 SMNVEV (reference sequence). CDR3: CASSPLGRNQPQHF. The CDR3, as DNA: TGTGCCAGCAGTCCCCTGGGACGAAATCAGCCCCAGCATTTT.

The rearrangement uses TRBV6-5 and TRBJ1-1; D ambiguous. Trimming took off 8 bases at V and 4 bases at J, with 8 bases between the two ends. Germline V gene data show CDR1 as MNHEY and CDR2 as SVGAGI. This CDR3 spans 11 amino acids. The CDR3 DNA is TGTGCCAGCTATTCAGGCACTGAAGCTTTCTTT. Its protein product is CASYSGTEAFF.

V and J are TRBV15 and TRBJ2-3; D not certain. Germline CDR1 and CDR2: LNHNV and YYDKDF (reference sequence). The CDR3 is 15 amino acids. The V gene lost 3 bases and the J gene lost 2 bases, with 12 bases spanning the gap. The CDR3 DNA reads as TGTGCCACCAGCAGGATAGATAGTCTCACAGATACGCAGTATTTT. Its protein is CATSRIDSLTDTQYF. Looking up the rest from reference TRBV15 and TRBJ2-3 gives the full variable domain: DAMVIQNPRYQVTQFGKPVTLSCSQTLNHNVMYWYQQKSSQAPKLLFHYYDKDFNNEADTPDNFQSRRPNTSFCFLDIRSPGLGDTAMYLCATSRIDSLTDTQYFGPGTRLTVL.